Described below is a single T cell receptor beta chain sequence and its context. Which antigen it targets is not known. No much larger clone exists at a distance of one base, and base qualities are not known. This sample stems from a study of blood T cell repertoires in COVID-19 (TCRdb year 2020). Some background on the complete study: Samples from collaborators originated in the United States, Italy and Spain and spanned both the acute and convalescent phases of COVID-19. The material from the prospective study consisted of cDNA or gDNA derived from T cells, B-cell-depleted T cells, or PBMCs. Subjects who had been exposed to COVID-19, were actively infected with it, or had recovered from it provided the deeply sampled blood TCRbeta repertoires that made up the dataset. The repertoires were made available in a free public database intended to serve as a resource for research on the immune response to SARS-CoV-2. Samples came from the ongoing ImmuneRACE study (first 160 participants) plus 1,254 subjects from 6 global collaborators. Sample metadata almost always included a de-identified subject ID, COVID-19 status, age in years and sex. Where available, HLA class I and class II types were taken from metadata supplied by the sample provider and were not determined by assay-based typing. Broad study findings and their caveats: Clinical and demographic metadata were provided uncurated, with the amount varying by source and participant.

Each collaborating institution followed its own protocols to collect whole blood in K2EDTA tubes. Collaborator samples were shipped for TCRbeta analysis as frozen whole blood, isolated PBMCs, or DNA extracted from either sample type. The immunoSEQ Assay, a bias-controlled multiplex PCR, was used to amplify TCRbeta CDR3 regions from genomic DNA. On the authors' methods: The number of nucleated cells in each sample was estimated from the amplification of reference gene primers within the assay. Sequence reads were collapsed and filtered to measure the absolute abundance of every unique TCRbeta CDR3 rearrangement. Productive Simpson clonality was computed per sample as the square root of Simpson's diversity index over productive rearrangements. Not all clones reach the TCRdb copy of this immuneACCESS table, which keeps in-frame sequences only. Checked studies attribute under half of the gap to unresolved V genes and leave the rest unexplained. Clonal size and the V and J genes are those of that table, whereas D and trimming came from the DNA. This sample holds about 190,000 clones; 88% were observed only once. Roughly 1.6% of the sample lies in the top ten.

The CDR3, from cysteine to phenylalanine, totals 14 residues. The sequence is cut down to CDR3 DNA, 42 bases in frame from base 1. The junction shows trimming of 7 bases on V and 1 base on J, and the gene matches do not reach 5 bases of it. CDR1 and CDR2 are read off the germline V gene (reference sequence) as MNHNY and SVGAGI. Sequencing was performed on peripheral blood. The clonotype was recovered from a young man with active or convalescent COVID-19. The receptor chain draws on TRBV6-6 and TRBJ2-5, and 8 junctional nucleotides match TRBD1. The nucleotides are TGTGCCAGCACTCTGACAGGGGTCCAAGAGACCCAGTACTTC. This encodes CASTLTGVQETQYF.